The present TCR beta chain was sequenced within a study of T cell responses to AZD1222 COVID-19 vaccine. Regarding the study as a whole: The study found Spike-specific TCR breadth and depth rose after two AZD1222 doses.

The CDR3 totals 12 residues. Germline CDR1 is SNHLY and CDR2 is FYNNEI. Trimming pared 6 bases from V and 3 bases from J, leaving 8 bases between. The repertoire was sequenced with immunoSEQ multiplex PCR; TCRdb's copy has only in-frame clones and lacks some. The table lists approximately 150,000 clones, 85% to 90% of them singletons. This clone was recorded once. Its specificity is unknown. The sample consisted of peripheral blood, taken on day 0 of AZD1222 vaccination. This TCR came from an adult in good health. The chain carries TRBV2 and TRBJ1-1; D uncertain. Here the CDR3 DNA reads TGTGCCAGCAGGAACCGGGACACTGAAGCTTTCTTT. Amino acids: CASRNRDTEAFF. Full variable domain (outside the CDR3, taken from reference TRBV2 and TRBJ1-1): EPEVTQTPSHQVTQMGQEVILRCVPISNHLYFYWYRQILGQKVEFLVSFYNNEISEKSEIFDDQFSVERPDGSNFTLKIRSTKLEDSAMYFCASRNRDTEAFFGQGTRLTVV.